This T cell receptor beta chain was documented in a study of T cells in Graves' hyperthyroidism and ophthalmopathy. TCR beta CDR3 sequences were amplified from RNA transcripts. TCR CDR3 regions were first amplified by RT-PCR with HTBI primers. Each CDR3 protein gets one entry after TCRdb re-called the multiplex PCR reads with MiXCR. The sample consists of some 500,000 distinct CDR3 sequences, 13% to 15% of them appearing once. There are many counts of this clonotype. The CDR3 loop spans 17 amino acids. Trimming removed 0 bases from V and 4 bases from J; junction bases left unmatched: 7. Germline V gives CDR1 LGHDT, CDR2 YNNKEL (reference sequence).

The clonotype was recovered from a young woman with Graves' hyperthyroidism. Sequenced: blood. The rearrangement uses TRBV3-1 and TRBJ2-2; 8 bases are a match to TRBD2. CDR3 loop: CASSQDWGLVSTGELFF. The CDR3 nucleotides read TGTGCCAGCAGCCAAGATTGGGGACTAGTGAGCACCGGGGAGCTGTTTTTT.